This is a list of T cell receptor beta chains from one sample in a study of T cell responses to AZD1222 COVID-19 vaccine. The table came from immunoSEQ multiplex PCR; TCRdb's copy has only in-frame clones and leaves some out. The data contain 90,000 to 120,000 clones, about 92% of them singletons. The sequencing here drew on peripheral blood, taken 28 days after the second AZD1222 dose. The receptors come from an adult who received the AZD1222 COVID-19 vaccine. Both conserved end residues are part of each CDR3. The D gene is left open where the match is weak. Clone size is not always given. Where it is, it says once, few, many or a class for expanded clones.

v_gene,d_gene,j_gene,abundance,CDR3aa,CDR3nt
TRBV19,-,TRBJ1-1,-,CASSAWGPLNTEAFF,TGTGCCAGTAGTGCGTGGGGACCCTTGAACACTGAAGCTTTCTTT
TRBV7-2,-,TRBJ1-5,-,CASSLGQTGSQPQHF,TGTGCCAGCAGCTTAGGACAAACTGGGAGTCAGCCCCAGCATTTT
TRBV19,TRBD2,TRBJ2-7,-,CASSISASGTFSYEQYF,TGTGCCAGTAGTATTTCGGCTAGCGGGACTTTCTCCTACGAGCAGTACTTC
TRBV15,-,TRBJ1-1,-,CATSRDLGMNTEAFF,TGTGCCACCAGCAGAGATTTGGGCATGAACACTGAAGCTTTCTTT
TRBV6-5,-,TRBJ1-5,-,CASRISNQPQHF,TGTGCCAGCAGGATCAGCAATCAGCCCCAGCATTTT
TRBV2,-,TRBJ2-6,-,CASSELDGANVLTF,TGTGCCAGCAGTGAACTAGATGGGGCCAACGTCCTGACTTTC
TRBV6-2/TRBV6-3,TRBD1,TRBJ2-7,-,CASSLRTGWSYEQYF,TGTGCCAGCAGCCTCAGGACAGGTTGGTCCTACGAGCAGTACTTC
TRBV6-5,-,TRBJ1-2,-,CASLNSLSFGYTF,TGTGCCAGCCTCAATTCCTTGAGTTTTGGCTACACCTTC
TRBV6-5,-,TRBJ1-6,-,CASSYSGQPYNSPLHF,TGTGCCAGCAGTTACTCGGGGCAGCCTTATAATTCACCCCTCCACTTT
TRBV5-1,TRBD2,TRBJ2-1,-,CASNPSGGLYNEQFF,TGCGCCAGCAATCCTAGCGGGGGACTCTACAATGAGCAGTTCTTC
TRBV23-1,-,TRBJ2-7,-,CASSQRTDKFILTYEQYF,TGCGCCAGCAGTCAACGGACAGACAAATTCATACTAACCTACGAGCAGTACTTC
TRBV9,-,TRBJ1-3,-,CASSVLGPGSGNTIYF,TGTGCCAGCAGCGTCCTTGGTCCAGGTTCTGGAAACACCATATATTTT
TRBV5-1,-,TRBJ1-2,-,CASSLVGNYGYTF,TGCGCCAGCAGCTTGGTGGGGAACTATGGCTACACCTTC
TRBV7-2,-,TRBJ2-5,-,CASSLRAFLGGETQYF,TGTGCCAGCAGCTTACGGGCGTTTTTAGGGGGAGAGACCCAGTACTTC
TRBV6-1,TRBD1,TRBJ1-1,-,CASSDTGVPNTEAFF,TGTGCCAGCAGTGACACAGGGGTGCCTAACACTGAAGCTTTCTTT
TRBV29-1,-,TRBJ1-1,-,CSVGVQNTEAFF,TGCAGCGTTGGCGTACAGAACACTGAAGCTTTCTTT
TRBV5-5,-,TRBJ2-2,-,CASAQGRPNTGELFF,TGTGCCAGCGCCCAGGGGAGGCCCAACACCGGGGAGCTGTTTTTT
TRBV21-1,-,TRBJ2-5,-,CASSKTPTSGGHQETQYF,TGTGCCAGCAGCAAAACCCCGACTAGCGGGGGTCACCAAGAGACCCAGTACTTC
TRBV24-1,-,TRBJ1-5,once,CATSSGGRQPQHF,TGTGCCACCAGTTCTGGGGGCAGGCAGCCCCAGCATTTT
TRBV25-1,TRBD1,TRBJ2-7,-,CASSKDRVLHEQYF,TGTGCCAGCAGCAAGGACAGGGTTCTCCACGAGCAGTACTTC
TRBV3-1/TRBV3-2,TRBD2,TRBJ2-7,once,CASSQLGLAGEEQYF,TGTGCCAGCAGCCAACTGGGACTAGCGGGAGAGGAGCAGTACTTC
TRBV9,-,TRBJ1-2,once,CASSGDRGYTF,TGTGCCAGCAGCGGTGACAGAGGCTACACCTTC
TRBV3-1/TRBV3-2,TRBD2,TRBJ2-5,-,CASSQVAIAGQETQYF,TGTGCCAGCAGCCAAGTGGCAATAGCGGGACAAGAGACCCAGTACTTC
TRBV6-5,-,TRBJ1-5,-,CASSRTPGQPQHF,TGTGCCAGCAGTAGGACACCCGGACAGCCCCAGCATTTT
TRBV2,-,TRBJ1-5,-,CASRPAGNQPQHF,TGTGCCAGCAGGCCAGCGGGCAATCAGCCCCAGCATTTT
TRBV18,-,TRBJ2-5,-,CASSTGLKQETQYF,TGTGCCAGCTCAACAGGACTCAAACAAGAGACCCAGTACTTC
TRBV5-6,TRBD2,TRBJ2-1,-,CASSLVGLAGGSEQFF,TGTGCCAGCAGCTTGGTGGGACTAGCGGGGGGGTCTGAGCAGTTCTTC
TRBV4-3,TRBD1,TRBJ2-7,-,CASSQGPGQGGLVAYEQYF,TGCGCCAGCAGCCAAGGTCCCGGACAGGGGGGACTAGTGGCCTACGAGCAGTACTTC
TRBV5-4,TRBD2,TRBJ2-1,-,CASSSPAGGVYEQFF,TGTGCCAGCAGCTCCCCAGCGGGGGGAGTATATGAGCAGTTCTTC
TRBV4-1,-,TRBJ1-2,-,CASSQDGRTNYGYTF,TGCGCCAGCAGCCAAGATGGGAGGACAAACTATGGCTACACCTTC
TRBV29-1,-,TRBJ1-1,-,CSSNSWNSEAFF,TGCAGCAGCAATTCGTGGAATTCGGAAGCTTTCTTT
TRBV5-1,-,TRBJ1-3,-,CASSLEGNTGNTIYF,TGCGCCAGCAGCTTGGAGGGGAACACTGGAAACACCATATATTTT
TRBV10-2,-,TRBJ1-5,-,CASSESGLNQPQHF,TGCGCCAGCAGTGAATCGGGACTAAATCAGCCCCAGCATTTT
TRBV7-2,-,TRBJ2-5,-,CASSRGWEETQYF,TGTGCCAGCAGCCGGGGCTGGGAAGAGACCCAGTACTTC
TRBV7-6,TRBD1,TRBJ1-2,-,CASSLKVSGGGYTF,TGTGCCAGCAGCTTAAAAGTGTCAGGGGGAGGCTACACCTTC
TRBV24-1,TRBD2,TRBJ2-5,once,CATSDLRLAGQETQYF,TGTGCCACCAGTGATTTGCGTCTAGCGGGCCAAGAGACCCAGTACTTC
TRBV6-1,-,TRBJ1-5,-,CASSEAIYQPQHF,TGTGCCAGCAGTGAGGCCATTTATCAGCCCCAGCATTTT
TRBV9,-,TRBJ1-6,few,CASSPRTGEGSPLHF,TGTGCCAGCAGCCCCCGAACCGGAGAGGGGTCACCCCTCCACTTT
TRBV3-1/TRBV3-2,TRBD2,TRBJ2-5,-,CASSQAGTSGVGTQYF,TGTGCCAGCAGCCAAGCCGGGACTAGCGGGGTCGGGACCCAGTACTTC
TRBV7-3,-,TRBJ1-2,-,CASRKDGNYGYTF,TGTGCCAGCAGAAAGGACGGCAACTATGGCTACACCTTC
TRBV18,TRBD2,TRBJ2-1,-,CASSPPSGSTYNEQFF,TGTGCCAGCTCACCACCGAGCGGGAGTACCTACAATGAGCAGTTCTTC
TRBV29-1,-,TRBJ2-1,-,CSGLGRAYNEQFF,TGCAGCGGATTGGGGCGGGCGTACAATGAGCAGTTCTTC
TRBV7-8,-,TRBJ2-3,-,CASSLAGAIDTQYF,TGTGCCAGCAGCTTAGCGGGAGCTATAGATACGCAGTATTTT
TRBV25-1,-,TRBJ2-5,-,CASSFLWGGRAETQYF,TGTGCCAGCAGTTTCCTATGGGGGGGGCGCGCGGAGACCCAGTACTTC
TRBV6-5,-,TRBJ1-2,-,CASSSLYGYTF,TGTGCCAGCAGTTCTCTATATGGCTACACCTTC
TRBV19,TRBD1,TRBJ1-1,few,CATAQGVGEAFF,TGTGCCACCGCTCAGGGGGTCGGCGAGGCTTTCTTT
TRBV4-2,TRBD2,TRBJ2-4,-,CASSLGTGTSGTEAKNIQYF,TGTGCCAGCAGCCTAGGGACCGGGACTAGCGGGACGGAAGCCAAAAACATTCAGTACTTC
TRBV2,TRBD1,TRBJ1-2,-,CASMTGDGYGYTF,TGTGCCAGCATGACAGGGGACGGCTATGGCTACACCTTC
TRBV28,-,TRBJ1-1,-,CASSTTAGPNTEAFF,TGTGCCAGCAGCACGACAGCGGGACCGAACACTGAAGCTTTCTTT
TRBV18,TRBD2,TRBJ2-7,-,CASSPQRDYSYEQYF,TGTGCCAGCTCACCACAGAGGGACTACTCCTACGAGCAGTACTTC
TRBV7-8,TRBD2,TRBJ2-1,-,CASSLSLGTNSNEQFF,TGTGCCAGCAGCTTAAGTCTTGGGACTAACTCTAATGAGCAGTTCTTC